A single T cell receptor (beta chain) is shown here with its context. Its specificity is unknown. The entry originates in a study of CD8+ T cells in alopecia areata. As for treatment: oral pan-JAK inhibitor, 5-10 mg twice daily. Study findings and constraints: Higher clonality was seen in lesional scalp than in normal scalp, especially in alopecia totalis/universalis. Among the 100 top clones, expanded CD8+ clones, like scalp clonality, were significantly decreased by tofacitinib.

The CDR3 totals 13 residues. Trimming removed 8 bases from V and 4 bases from J; junction bases left unmatched: 2. Germline CDR1 and CDR2: WSHSY and SAAADI. Sequencing relied on a cDNA template that was reverse transcribed from extracted RNA. The assay was immunoSEQ multiplex PCR, and TCRdb's table has in-frame clones only and misses some. The table lists over 150,000 clones, roughly 50% of them singletons, with roughly 10% in the top ten. The TCR originated in a human donor with alopecia areata. The sample in question was CD8+ T cells sorted from blood, obtained at week 24, from a patient treated with tofacitinib. The chain carries TRBV10-2 and TRBJ2-1, with TRBD1 matching 10 bases. Written as DNA, the CDR3 is TGCGCCAGCGAGGGACAGGGGTACAATGAGCAGTTCTTC. Translation gives CASEGQGYNEQFF.